The clone carrying this TCR beta chain appeared many times. The antigen remains undetermined. From the 5' RACE reads, TCRdb called clonotypes with MiXCR, one entry per CDR3 protein. Of fewer than 150,000 distinct CDR3 sequences in the sample, more than 6% were seen once. This sample stems from a study of T cells after yellow fever vaccination. Background on the study: Fractions containing few cells were prepared with SMART-Seq v4 Ultra Low Input.

Regarding the study as a whole: From the bulk population, abundant clonotypes could contaminate and appear within FACS-sorted repertoires. Although most clonotypes did not, a small share appeared in both CD4 and CD8 compartments. Post-booster samples contained most primary-vaccination clones (around 96% CD4, roughly 88% CD8).

The TCR originated in a man aged 30-40 years who received the YFV17D yellow fever vaccine. This sample comprised CD4+ T cells sorted from PBMCs, obtained 5 days after the yellow fever booster vaccination.

CDR3 DNA sequence: TGTGCCAGCAGCGCTAGCGGTTTATCCTACAATGAGCAGTTCTTC. Its translation: CASSASGLSYNEQFF. This chain joins TRBV7-2 and TRBJ2-1; 7 bases map to TRBD2. This CDR3 region has 15 residues. Germline trimming cut 5 bases from V and 1 base from J; bases unmatched to any gene: 5. In germline, CDR1 is SGHTA, CDR2 FQGNSA.